This T cell receptor beta chain was obtained from a study of early T cells in non-severe SARS-CoV-2 infection. For this clonotype: Antigen: not known.

Molecules of cDNA were individually given unique molecular identifiers that were attached to them. TCRdb re-called the 5' RACE reads through MiXCR, storing one row per CDR3 protein. The sample lists fewer than 120,000 distinct CDR3 sequences, over 9.5% occurring once. V dropped 3 bases and J dropped 6; count of bases not matched to a gene: 4. Looked up from germline, CDR1 is SGDLS and CDR2 is YYNGEE. CDR3 size: 16 residues. Broader study findings: A preference for anti-spike CD8 responses marked VDJdb matching, which missed private and CD4 specificities.

The TCR sequence derives from an adult who was a healthcare worker with PCR-confirmed SARS-CoV-2 infection or an uninfected control (not recorded which). The sequencing used whole blood, collected at baseline. This rearrangement joins TRBV9 to TRBJ2-1; TRBD2 matches at 15 bases. The CDR3 sequence is CASSGEGLAGGNEQFF. DNA of the CDR3: TGTGCCAGCAGCGGCGAGGGACTAGCGGGAGGCAATGAGCAGTTCTTC. Drawing the rest from reference TRBV9 and TRBJ2-1, the complete variable domain is DSGVTQTPKHLITATGQRVTLRCSPRSGDLSVYWYQQSLDQGLQFLIQYYNGEERAKGNILERFSAQQFPDLHSELNLSSLELGDSALYFCASSGEGLAGGNEQFFGPGTRLTVL.